Presented here are 8 T cell receptor beta chains from one specimen sequenced in a study of CD8 T cell repertoires and HIV-1 epitope variants. Profiled with immunoSEQ multiplex PCR; TCRdb holds only in-frame clones, not every one. The table has several thousand clones, roughly 70% seen once. Antigens for these TCRs are unknown. Sequencing was performed on cultured CD8+ T cells derived from PBMCs. Receptors originate from a male donor with HIV.

The rearrangement links TRBV4-2 to TRBJ1-1; 7 positions agree with TRBD1. CDR3 length: 14 amino acids. CDR1 and CDR2 from the germline V gene are LGHNA and YNFKEQ. Germline trimming cut 5 bases from V and 3 bases from J; bases unmatched to any gene: 6. The CDR3 region has the DNA TGTGCCAGCAGCTTGGGGACAGCATACACTGAAGCTTTCTTT. Translation gives CASSLGTAYTEAFF.

This clone was seen more than once but under ten times. The chain links TRBV4-2 to TRBJ1-2, with D perhaps TRBD1 (5 bases). Germline V CDR1 and CDR2: LGHNA, YNFKEQ. The CDR3 is made up of 14 amino acids. Trimming removed 0 bases from V and 7 bases from J, with 12 bases in between. This CDR3 reads CASSQDQGLSGYTF. The CDR3, as DNA: TGTGCCAGCAGCCAAGATCAGGGTTTGAGTGGCTACACCTTC.

This clone was detected a few times. This chain joins TRBV7-2 and TRBJ2-1, with D perhaps TRBD2 (6 bases). Trimming shortened V by 1 base and J by 6 bases, and 10 bases separated the two germline ends. The CDR3 covers 14 residues. Germline values: CDR1 SGHTA, CDR2 FQGNSA. Here the CDR3 reads CASSLDGGVNEQFF. CDR3 sequence (DNA): TGTGCCAGCAGCTTAGACGGGGGAGTCAATGAGCAGTTCTTC.

CDR3 amino acids: CASRSTGRAEAFF. CDR3 bases: TGTGCCAGCAGGTCTACAGGGAGGGCTGAAGCTTTCTTT. The chain carries TRBV6-5 and TRBJ1-1, with TRBD1 as a possible D gene (6 bases). The CDR3 sequence is 13 residues long. Germline values: CDR1 MNHEY, CDR2 SVGAGI. V was cut by 6 bases and J by 6 bases, with 14 bases left in between.

The J gene is TRBJ1-5, the V gene TRBV6-1; D is uncertain. The germline V gene has CDR1 MNHNS and CDR2 SASEGT. There are 16 residues in the CDR3. Trimming pared 1 base from V and 0 bases from J, leaving 10 bases between. The CDR3 protein is CASSEGGGGSNQPQHF. For the CDR3, the DNA is TGTGCCAGCAGTGAAGGGGGAGGCGGTAGCAATCAGCCCCAGCATTTT.

The count of this clone is one. V usage is TRBV30 and J usage is TRBJ2-1; D is ambiguous. From germline, CDR1 is GTSNPN and CDR2 SVGIG (reference sequence). V lost 3 bases, J lost 1 base, and 7 bases lay in between. This CDR3 has 13 amino acids. The CDR3 region has the DNA TGTGCCTGGAGAGAGCTTTCCTACAATGAGCAGTTCTTC. Amino acids: CAWRELSYNEQFF.

The rearrangement joins TRBV5-1 to TRBJ2-7; a weak D match, TRBD1 (6 bases). The CDR3 is made up of 14 amino acids. CDR1 SGHRS and CDR2 YFSETQ come from the germline V gene. V lost 4 bases and J 1 base, leaving 12 bases between the germline ends. The DNA of the CDR3 is TGCGCCAGCAGCCCCCTGGACAGTTCCTACGAGCAGTACTTC. Translated, it gives CASSPLDSSYEQYF.

This clone was counted once. This chain links TRBV2 with TRBJ2-3; 8 nucleotides line up with TRBD2. Unmatched junction bases numbered 4, after V lost 6 bases and J lost 2 bases. Germline loops: CDR1 SNHLY, CDR2 FYNNEI. The CDR3 length is 14 residues. CDR3 nucleotide sequence: TGTGCCAGCAGCGAACTAGCGGACACAGATACGCAGTATTTT. This gives the protein CASSELADTDTQYF.